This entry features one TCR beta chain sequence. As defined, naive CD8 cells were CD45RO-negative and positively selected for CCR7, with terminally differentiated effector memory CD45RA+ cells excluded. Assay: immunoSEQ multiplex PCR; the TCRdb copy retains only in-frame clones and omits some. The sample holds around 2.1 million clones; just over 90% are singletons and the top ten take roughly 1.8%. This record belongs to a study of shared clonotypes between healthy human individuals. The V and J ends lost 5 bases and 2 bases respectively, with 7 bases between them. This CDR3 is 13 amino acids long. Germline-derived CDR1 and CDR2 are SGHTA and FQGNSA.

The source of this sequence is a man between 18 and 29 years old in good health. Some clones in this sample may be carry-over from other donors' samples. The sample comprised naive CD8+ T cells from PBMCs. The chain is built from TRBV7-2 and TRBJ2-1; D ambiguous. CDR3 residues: CASSLRPYNEQFF. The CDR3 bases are TGTGCCAGCAGCCTCAGACCCTACAATGAGCAGTTCTTC.